Sequencing of this T cell receptor beta chain was carried out in a study of stem cell transplantation in POMP-related autoinflammatory disease. Only one count was recorded for this clone. The V end lost 1 base, the J end lost 1 base, and 16 bases lay between the germline ends. The CDR3 length is 17 residues. Germline CDR1 reads SGDLS; CDR2 reads YYNGEE. Clones were sequenced by immunoSEQ multiplex PCR, and TCRdb holds only the in-frame ones, with some missing. This sample yields over 30,000 clones, of which almost 90% are seen a single time; approximately 0.72% belongs to the top ten. V usage is TRBV9 and J usage is TRBJ2-3; D perhaps matches TRBD2 (7 bases). The clonotype comes from a human donor with POMP-related autoinflammation and immune dysregulation (PRAID). This sample comprised CD4+ T cells from PBMCs, obtained before stem cell transplantation. CDR3 bases: TGTGCCAGCAGCGTACTTGGCGGGGGCGGGGGCACAGATACGCAGTATTTT. Encoded protein: CASSVLGGGGGTDTQYF.